This T cell receptor beta chain derives from a study of blood T cell repertoires in COVID-19. Study-wide context: The United States, Italy and Spain supplied acute and convalescent COVID-19 samples. PBMCs, B-cell-depleted T cells, or T cells provided the cDNA or gDNA that made up the material.

As originally analysed: Nucleated cell counts were estimated from reference gene primer amplification. Produced via immunoSEQ multiplex PCR; TCRdb's table is partial and in-frame only. V and J calls plus clone size are reproduced from that table; the DNA served to infer D and trimming. The table records 99,000 or so clones, 85% of them present only once. Germline loops: CDR1 SGHNT, CDR2 YYREEE (reference sequence). The CDR3 sequence is 15 residues long. V lost 4 bases and J lost 9; bases outside the gene matches: 6. The sample comprised peripheral blood. V and J are TRBV5-4 and TRBJ2-1; TRBD2 aligns across 14 bases. The source of this sequence is a man aged 50 to 60 with acute or convalescent COVID-19. CDR3 amino acids: CASSQTSGRAAEQFF. DNA of the CDR3: TGTGCCAGCAGCCAGACTAGCGGGAGGGCCGCTGAGCAGTTCTTC.